The rows below give T cell receptor beta chains drawn from one sample of a study of shared clonotypes between healthy human individuals. The table came from immunoSEQ multiplex PCR; TCRdb's copy has only in-frame clones and leaves some out. Of about 2.3 million clones in the sample, approximately 95% were seen once. Sequenced: naive CD4+ T cells from PBMCs. The source is a man between 18 and 35 years old in good health. Some clones in this sample may be carry-over from other donors' samples. Each CDR3 is given with its conserved first and last residue. D genes are given only for firm matches. Where a row states a size, it is once, few, many or the class of an expanded clone; other rows omit it.

clone_size,d_call,j_call,v_call,cdr3_length,cdr3_aa,cdr3_nt
-,-,TRBJ1-1,TRBV19,14,CASRDSDRYTEAFF,TGTGCCAGTAGGGACTCCGACAGGTATACTGAAGCTTTCTTT
-,-,TRBJ2-2,TRBV12-5,17,CASGLVTRGDNTGELFF,TGTGCTAGTGGTTTGGTAACGAGAGGGGACAACACCGGGGAGCTGTTTTTT
-,-,TRBJ2-1,TRBV6-6,14,CASSYRRERDEQFF,TGTGCCAGCAGTTACCGGAGGGAGCGGGATGAGCAGTTCTTC
-,TRBD2,TRBJ2-6,TRBV11-2,19,CASSFNSAGGYYGANVLTF,TGTGCCAGCAGCTTTAATAGCGCGGGAGGCTATTATGGGGCCAACGTCCTGACTTTC
-,-,TRBJ2-5,TRBV16,15,CASSQFRTSQETQYF,TGTGCCAGCAGCCAATTTCGCACATCCCAAGAGACCCAGTACTTC
-,TRBD1,TRBJ1-4,TRBV29-1,13,CSATDRGKEKLFF,TGCAGCGCTACCGACAGGGGGAAGGAAAAACTGTTTTTT
few,-,TRBJ1-5,TRBV28,13,CASRGNPNQPQHF,TGTGCCAGCAGGGGGAACCCCAATCAGCCCCAGCATTTT
-,-,TRBJ1-1,TRBV5-6,15,CASSSTPLLNTEAFF,TGTGCCAGCAGCTCGACCCCTTTATTGAACACTGAAGCTTTCTTT
-,TRBD1,TRBJ2-7,TRBV11-3,15,CASSSNRGPPYEQYF,TGTGCCAGCAGCTCAAACAGGGGACCCCCCTACGAGCAGTACTTC
-,TRBD2,TRBJ2-5,TRBV7-9,15,CASSLVAGGSETQYF,TGTGCCAGCAGCTTAGTGGCGGGAGGATCGGAGACCCAGTACTTC
-,TRBD2,TRBJ2-1,TRBV7-3,15,CASSLTSGSHNEQFF,TGTGCCAGCAGCTTGACTAGCGGGAGTCATAATGAGCAGTTCTTC
-,-,TRBJ2-2,TRBV20-1,11,CSARGGVELFF,TGCAGTGCTAGAGGCGGGGTGGAGCTGTTTTTT
-,-,TRBJ1-4,TRBV10-3,12,CAISEESEKLFF,TGTGCCATCAGTGAGGAAAGTGAAAAACTGTTTTTT
-,-,TRBJ2-5,TRBV20-1,11,CSVGWSETQYF,TGCAGTGTAGGGTGGTCGGAGACCCAGTACTTC
-,-,TRBJ2-4,TRBV5-1,13,CASSPAGSNIQYF,TGCGCCAGCAGCCCGGCAGGCTCGAACATTCAGTACTTC
-,-,TRBJ2-1,TRBV28,14,CASRLGGYYNEQFF,TGTGCCAGCAGGCTCGGCGGTTACTACAATGAGCAGTTCTTC
once,-,TRBJ2-1,TRBV7-2,14,CASSLMVTYNEQFF,TGTGCCAGCAGCTTGATGGTCACGTACAATGAGCAGTTCTTC
-,-,TRBJ2-2,TRBV25-1,12,CDGRGNTGELFF,TGTGACGGTAGAGGGAACACCGGGGAGCTGTTTTTT
-,-,TRBJ1-1,TRBV7-9,15,CASSSIATANTEAFF,TGTGCCAGCAGCTCGATCGCGACAGCGAACACTGAAGCTTTCTTT
few,-,TRBJ1-1,TRBV11-1,15,CASSFTAGDDTEAFF,TGTGCCAGCAGCTTTACAGCAGGGGATGACACTGAAGCTTTCTTT
few,TRBD2,TRBJ2-1,TRBV5-1,16,CASSSGLAEPYNEQFF,TGCGCCAGCAGCTCGGGACTAGCGGAGCCCTACAATGAGCAGTTCTTC
-,TRBD1,TRBJ1-1,TRBV7-9,14,CASSPPGGRTEAFF,TGTGCCAGCAGCCCACCAGGGGGGCGGACTGAAGCTTTCTTT
-,TRBD1,TRBJ1-2,TRBV7-3,15,CASSPTGGAHYGYTF,TGTGCCAGCAGCCCTACAGGGGGCGCCCACTATGGCTACACCTTC
-,TRBD1,TRBJ1-2,TRBV18,14,CASSPPLQGKGYTF,TGTGCCAGCTCACCACCGCTACAGGGGAAGGGCTACACCTTC
once,-,TRBJ2-5,TRBV29-1,14,CSVGGARGVETQYF,TGCAGCGTGGGGGGGGCCAGAGGCGTCGAGACCCAGTACTTC
-,-,TRBJ2-1,TRBV6-5,15,CASSRMPFLDNEQFF,TGTGCCAGCAGCCGCATGCCTTTCCTGGACAATGAGCAGTTCTTC
-,-,TRBJ2-1,TRBV7-9,17,CASSSRNGGLSYNEQFF,TGTGCCAGCAGCTCGCGTAATGGAGGCCTCTCCTACAATGAGCAGTTCTTC
-,TRBD2,TRBJ2-1,TRBV28,16,CASSFVRTSGGGEQFF,TGTGCCAGCAGTTTTGTTCGGACTAGCGGGGGTGGTGAGCAGTTCTTC
-,-,TRBJ2-1,TRBV28,16,CASSILASGHKRREFF,-
-,TRBD1,TRBJ1-5,TRBV27,14,CASSLRPGGQPQHF,TGTGCCAGCAGTTTACGACCAGGGGGCCAGCCCCAGCATTTT
-,TRBD1,TRBJ2-1,TRBV5-1,14,CASSLEGQGVEQFF,TGCGCCAGCAGCTTGGAGGGACAGGGGGTTGAGCAGTTCTTC
-,TRBD2,TRBJ2-1,TRBV11-1,17,CASSLGPGLNSYNEQFF,TGTGCCAGCAGCTTAGGCCCGGGACTAAACTCCTACAATGAGCAGTTCTTC